What follows is one T cell receptor beta chain and its context. Its specificity is unknown. Trimming took 2 bases from V and 4 from J, leaving 11 bases between them. Germline V gene sequence: CDR1 LNHDA, CDR2 SQIVND (reference sequence). The CDR3 covers 14 residues. These data belong to a study of shared clonotypes between healthy human individuals. About the study: Per donor, three plates held CD4 naive cells, three held CD4 memory, two held CD8 naive and one held CD8 memory. General study findings and limits: Naive CD4 clonotypes overlapped across a handful of donors at approximately 5.3%. Estimated richness was generally greater in naive than memory subsets.

Using immunoSEQ multiplex PCR, the repertoire was profiled, and TCRdb retains in-frame clones only, with some absent. The sample includes about 380,000 clones, roughly 96% of them seen just once. The chain carries TRBV19 and TRBJ1-2; tentative D call: TRBD1 (5 bases). This TCR derives from a man aged 25-45 years in good health. Material for sequencing was memory CD8+ T cells sorted from blood. The subset: CD45RO+ cells pooled with CCR7-negative TemRA cells. CDR3 DNA: TGTGCCAGTAGTATATCGACAGTCTTCTATGGCTACACCTTC. Translation: CASSISTVFYGYTF.